This TCR beta chain was retrieved from a study of glioma-infiltrating T cells after dendritic cell vaccination (dated by TCRdb to about 2016). With regard to the full study: The cohort included around 15 glioblastoma patients drawn from Phase I and II dendritic cell vaccination trials, of whom 9 were newly diagnosed and 6 had recurrent disease. Between about 2003 and 2012, patients were given autologous tumor lysate-pulsed dendritic cell vaccination. The vaccine was prepared from monocyte-derived dendritic cells that were cultured for seven days with IL-4 and GM-CSF and then pulsed overnight with autologous tumor lysate. Each patient got three intradermal injections of the dendritic cell vaccine, spaced at biweekly intervals, in the arm below the axilla. In glioblastoma patients vaccinated with dendritic cells, deep sequencing of TCR beta CDR3 regions served to measure tumor-infiltrating lymphocyte content and to compare repertoires between tumor and blood. TCR sequencing metrics, including TIL content and tumor-blood repertoire overlap, were correlated with survival after dendritic cell vaccination. The study at large found these results: The cohort was small and heterogeneous, few patients had complete blood and tumor sets, and even fewer had initial-recurrent tumor pairs. The three-group TCR overlap response model was characterized as speculative, and prospective validation of the model was stated to be required. No direct relationship between TCR clonality and survival was found, suggesting a diverse polyclonal response may matter. After dendritic cell vaccination, a higher estimated pretreatment TIL content predicted longer time to progression and longer overall survival.

V lost 4 bases and J lost 2 bases; the stretch between them is 14 bases long. Based on the germline V gene, the CDR1 and CDR2 sequences are SGHTA and FQGNSA. The CDR3, from cysteine to phenylalanine, totals 16 residues. This entry keeps only the CDR3 DNA: 48 bases, framed from base 1. In light of the paper, this sample's time point label describes: after dendritic cell vaccination, including at tumor progression/relapse. Selection of patients required sufficient residual fresh-frozen tumor tissue and over two years of available survival data. An isocitrate dehydrogenase mutation was not carried by any of the glioblastoma patients, although molecular status was otherwise variable. PBMC were collected before vaccination, two weeks after the third vaccination, and at tumor progression when it occurred. Genomic DNA was extracted with the Qiagen DNeasy Blood extraction Kit. As regards this clone: The specificity of this receptor is unknown. Base-call qualities are not available, and no considerably larger clone is one nucleotide away.

TCRB CDR3 regions were amplified from roughly 1.8 ug genomic DNA, or all available DNA if less, using the immunoSEQ assay. For multiplex PCR, 60 forward primers for TCR V beta segments and 13 reverse primers for J beta segments were used. Synthetic control templates were spiked into each sample at limiting dilution to estimate reads per starting template. The Illumina HiSeq System generated 87 bp sequencing reads. The original methods were these. PCR and sequencing errors were removed by a nearest neighbor algorithm that merged closely related sequences. TCR overlap was measured as the percentage of unique tumor TCR beta sequences that were also present in the peripheral blood of the same patient. Not all clones reach the TCRdb copy of this immuneACCESS table, which keeps in-frame sequences only. Checked studies attribute under half of the gap to unresolved V genes and leave the rest unexplained. V and J calls and clone size are given by that table; D and trimming were obtained from the DNA. The sample data list roughly 80,000 clones, and about nine tenths of these were observed just once. Together, the top ten hold 2% to 2.5% of the sample.

The chain is encoded by TRBV7-2 joined to TRBJ1-4, and TRBD1 may be the D gene, going by 5 matching bases. The TCR was taken from a human donor with glioblastoma. The sequencing used blood, collected after dendritic cell vaccination. The DNA reads as follows: TGTGCCAGCAGCTCGTTCCCGCGGGGCACTAATGAAAAACTGTTTTTT. Translated, it reads CASSSFPRGTNEKLFF.